The 8 T cell receptor beta chains below all came from one sample that was sequenced in a study of blood T cell repertoires in COVID-19. TCRdb's table, derived via immunoSEQ multiplex PCR, lists solely in-frame clones and lacks some. The sample comprises 390,000 or so clones, about nine tenths of which are singletons, and around 1.4% rests with the top ten. The specimen was peripheral blood. These receptors were obtained from a woman aged 25 to 39 with active or convalescent COVID-19.

This chain joins TRBV20-1 and TRBJ2-5; D not certain. The CDR3 runs 11 residues. Trimming shortened V by 3 bases and J by 1 base, and 3 bases separated the two germline ends. Germline V gene sequence: CDR1 DFQATT, CDR2 SNEGSKA (reference sequence). This CDR3 is CSASIQETQYF. The CDR3 nucleotides are TGCAGTGCTAGCATCCAAGAGACCCAGTACTTC.

This chain connects TRBV5-1 to TRBJ1-2; TRBD1 is a possible D gene (5 bases). Trimming took off 1 base at V and 7 bases at J, with 17 bases between the two ends. CDR3 length: 15 amino acids. Per the germline V gene, CDR1 is SGHRS and CDR2 is YFSETQ. CDR3 nucleotide sequence: TGCGCCAGCAGCTTGATGCAGGGTGGATTAGGTGGCTACACCTTC. Protein: CASSLMQGGLGGYTF.

The CDR3: CSASGARVYTEAFF. The CDR3 DNA reads TGCAGTGCTAGTGGGGCCAGGGTCTACACTGAAGCTTTCTTT. J is TRBJ1-1 and V is TRBV20-1, with D perhaps matching TRBD1 (5 bases). Trimming took 3 bases from V and 3 from J, leaving 14 bases between them. CDR1 DFQATT and CDR2 SNEGSKA come from the germline V gene (reference sequence). This CDR3 has 14 residues.

The V gene is TRBV18, the J gene TRBJ2-7; 9 nucleotides match TRBD1. The CDR3 runs to 16 residues. V was clipped by 1 base and J by 6 bases; unmatched bases: 10. The germline gives CDR1 KGHSH, CDR2 LQKENI. CDR3 in DNA: TGTGCCAGCTCACCACAATCCGGGACAGGGTTCCGCGAGCAGTACTTC. As protein: CASSPQSGTGFREQYF.

CDR3 sequence (DNA): TGTGCCAGCAGTGTCGAAGGGACAGGCTATGGCTACACCTTC. This encodes CASSVEGTGYGYTF. The V and J genes are TRBV2 and TRBJ1-2, with 8 bases lining up with TRBD1. This CDR3 is 14 amino acids long. J lost 4 bases, V lost 4 bases, and 5 bases had no gene match. Germline CDR1 and CDR2: SNHLY and FYNNEI.

This clone was observed once. The gene calls are TRBV6-6 and TRBJ2-7; D remains unclear. The germline CDR1 and CDR2 sequences are MNHNY and SVGAGI (reference sequence). V lost 0 bases and J lost 1, with 7 bases in between. This CDR3 has 14 amino acids. CDR3 loop: CASSYSTSSYEQYF. For the CDR3, the DNA is TGTGCCAGCAGTTACTCGACAAGTTCCTACGAGCAGTACTTC.

This chain links TRBV3-1 (or the pseudogene TRBV3-2) with TRBJ2-7, with a possible D match to TRBD2 (7 bases). Germline V lookup: CDR1 LGHDT, CDR2 YNNKEL (reference sequence). V was trimmed by 5 bases and J by 1 base, leaving 15 bases between them. CDR3 length: 15 residues. CDR3 amino acids: CASSRRGGRSYEQYF. The DNA for the CDR3 is TGTGCCAGCAGCAGGAGGGGGGGCCGTTCCTACGAGCAGTACTTC.

The chain links TRBV11-3 to TRBJ1-1, with D uncertain. The CDR3 runs to 13 residues. Germline V gene sequence: CDR1 SGHNT, CDR2 YENEEA. V gave up 5 bases and J gave up 0 bases, with 7 bases separating them. CDR3: CASSPTLNTEAFF. CDR3 bases: TGTGCCAGCAGCCCCACACTGAACACTGAAGCTTTCTTT.